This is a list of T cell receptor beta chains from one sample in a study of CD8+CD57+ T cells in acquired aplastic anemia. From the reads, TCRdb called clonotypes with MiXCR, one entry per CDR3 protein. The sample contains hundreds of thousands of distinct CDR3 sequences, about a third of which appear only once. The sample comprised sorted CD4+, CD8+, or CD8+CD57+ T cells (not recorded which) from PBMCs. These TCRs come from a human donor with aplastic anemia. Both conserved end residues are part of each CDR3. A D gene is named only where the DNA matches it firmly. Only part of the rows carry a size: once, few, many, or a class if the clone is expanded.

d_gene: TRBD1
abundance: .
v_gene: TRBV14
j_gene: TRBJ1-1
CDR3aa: CASSQRQGPYTEAFF
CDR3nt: TGTGCCAGCAGCCAGAGACAGGGGCCCTACACTGAAGCTTTCTTT

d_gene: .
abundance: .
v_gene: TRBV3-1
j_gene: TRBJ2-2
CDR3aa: CASSQAGMDGELFF
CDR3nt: TGTGCCAGCAGCCAAGCTGGTATGGACGGGGAGCTGTTTTTT

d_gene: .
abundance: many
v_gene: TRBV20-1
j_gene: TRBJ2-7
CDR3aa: CSASLPGADEQYF
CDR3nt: TGCAGTGCTAGCCTTCCGGGAGCGGACGAGCAGTACTTC

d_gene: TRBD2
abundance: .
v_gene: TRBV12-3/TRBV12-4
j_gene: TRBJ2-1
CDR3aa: CASSPSGVRIEQFF
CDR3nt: TGTGCCAGCAGTCCTAGCGGGGTTCGAATTGAGCAGTTCTTC

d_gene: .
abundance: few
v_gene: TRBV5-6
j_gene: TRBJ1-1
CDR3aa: CASSLSREDTEAFF
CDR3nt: TGTGCCAGCAGCTTGTCCAGGGAGGACACTGAAGCTTTCTTT

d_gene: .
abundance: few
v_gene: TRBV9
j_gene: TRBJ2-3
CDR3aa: CASSLVVTSTDTQYF
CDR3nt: TGTGCCAGCAGCCTAGTGGTCACTAGCACAGATACGCAGTATTTT

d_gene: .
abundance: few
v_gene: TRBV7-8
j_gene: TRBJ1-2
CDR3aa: CASSPLQDYGYTF
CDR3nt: TGTGCCAGCAGCCCACTACAGGACTATGGCTACACCTTC

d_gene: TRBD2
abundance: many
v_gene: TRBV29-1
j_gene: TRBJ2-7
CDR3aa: CSVETSDEQYF
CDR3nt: TGCAGCGTTGAAACTAGCGACGAGCAGTACTTC

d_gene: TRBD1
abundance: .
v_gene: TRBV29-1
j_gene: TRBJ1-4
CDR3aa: CSVPGQNEKLFF
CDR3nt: TGCAGCGTTCCGGGACAGAATGAAAAACTGTTTTTT

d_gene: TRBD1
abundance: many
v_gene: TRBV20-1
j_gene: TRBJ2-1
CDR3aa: CSATGTAYNEQFF
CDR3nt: TGCAGTGCAACCGGGACAGCTTACAATGAGCAGTTCTTC

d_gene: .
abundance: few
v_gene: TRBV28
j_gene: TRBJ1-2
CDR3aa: CASSLSRIYGYTF
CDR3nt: TGTGCCAGCAGTTTATCCAGGATCTATGGCTACACCTTC

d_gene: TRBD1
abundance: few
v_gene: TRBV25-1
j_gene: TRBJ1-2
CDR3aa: CASSIGGQGDGYTF
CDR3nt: TGTGCCAGCAGCATTGGAGGACAGGGGGATGGCTACACCTTC

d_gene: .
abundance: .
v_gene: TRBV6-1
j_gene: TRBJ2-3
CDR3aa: CASSPANTDTQYF
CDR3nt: TGTGCCAGCAGCCCGGCAAACACAGATACGCAGTATTTT

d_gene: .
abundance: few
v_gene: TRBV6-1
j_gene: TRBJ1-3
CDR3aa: CASSDSRSGNTIYF
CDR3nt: TGTGCCAGCAGTGACAGTCGCTCTGGAAACACCATATATTTT

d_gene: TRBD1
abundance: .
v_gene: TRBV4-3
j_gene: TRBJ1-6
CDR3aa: CASSQDGDRDSPLHF
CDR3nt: TGCGCCAGCAGCCAAGATGGGGACAGGGACTCACCCCTCCACTTT

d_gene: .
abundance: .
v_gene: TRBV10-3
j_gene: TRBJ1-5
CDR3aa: CAISAGPDQPQHF
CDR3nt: TGTGCCATCAGCGCAGGGCCAGATCAGCCCCAGCATTTT

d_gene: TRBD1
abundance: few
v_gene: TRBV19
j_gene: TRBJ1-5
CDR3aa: CASRETGNGNQPQHF
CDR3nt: TGTGCCAGTAGAGAGACAGGGAATGGCAATCAGCCCCAGCATTTT

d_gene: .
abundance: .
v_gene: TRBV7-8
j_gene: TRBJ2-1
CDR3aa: CASSLRTADNEQFF
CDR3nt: TGTGCCAGCAGCCTAAGGACAGCCGACAATGAGCAGTTCTTC

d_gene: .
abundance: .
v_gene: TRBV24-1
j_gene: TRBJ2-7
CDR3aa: CATRSMVGEQYF
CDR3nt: TGTGCCACCAGGTCAATGGTGGGGGAGCAGTACTTC

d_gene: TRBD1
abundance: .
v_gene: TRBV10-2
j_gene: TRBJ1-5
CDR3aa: CPSSGQGGDQPQHF
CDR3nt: TGCCCCAGCAGTGGACAGGGAGGGGATCAGCCCCAGCATTTT